The 26 T cell receptor beta chains below come from one sample, sequenced in a study of beta chain features in type 1 diabetes. cDNA synthesis used the whole RNA isolate, giving expressed TCRB sequences. Libraries were prepared by immunoSEQ multiplex PCR; TCRdb keeps only in-frame clonotypes and omits some of them. The sample includes more than 300,000 clones, 10% to 15% of them seen just once. The sequencing input was naive CD4+ T cells from blood. These receptors all come from a man aged 18-30 years in good health.

The rearrangement joins TRBV9 to TRBJ1-6; 8 bases line up with TRBD1. There are 15 residues in the CDR3. The junction had 4 bases not matched to a gene; V was cut back by 0 bases and J by 8 bases. In germline, CDR1 is SGDLS, CDR2 YYNGEE. DNA for the CDR3: TGTGCCAGCAGCGTAGGACAGGGGATTGATTCACCCCTCCACTTT. It encodes CASSVGQGIDSPLHF. Full variable domain (rest looked up from reference TRBV9 and TRBJ1-6): DSGVTQTPKHLITATGQRVTLRCSPRSGDLSVYWYQQSLDQGLQFLIQYYNGEERAKGNILERFSAQQFPDLHSELNLSSLELGDSALYFCASSVGQGIDSPLHFGNGTRLTVT.

This clone was detected only a few times. The rearrangement joins TRBV28 to TRBJ1-1; 10 bases align to TRBD1. Germline assignment: CDR1 MDHEN and CDR2 SYDVKM. The junction had 14 bases not matched to a gene; V was cut back by 6 bases and J by 1 base. The CDR3 covers 18 residues. DNA of the CDR3: TGTGCCAGCAGCCCATGGGGAACCGGGACAGGGGCGAACACTGAAGCTTTCTTT. Translated, it gives CASSPWGTGTGANTEAFF.

The genes are TRBV25-1 and TRBJ1-1; TRBD1 is a possible D gene (6 bases). The CDR3 has 11 amino acids. V was cut by 5 bases and J by 10 bases, with 11 bases left in between. Per germline, CDR1 MGHDK and CDR2 SYGVNS. CDR3 sequence (DNA): TGTGCCAGCAGTCCGACAGGAACAGCTTTCTTT. Its protein is CASSPTGTAFF.

This chain links TRBV9 with TRBJ2-7; 10 bases are shared with TRBD1. The J segment lost 3 bases and the V segment lost 4 bases, leaving 4 bases of the junction unmatched. Germline lookup yields CDR1 SGDLS and CDR2 YYNGEE. The CDR3 contains 14 residues. Here the CDR3 reads CASSPGTGVYEQYF. The CDR3 DNA sequence: TGTGCCAGCAGCCCCGGGACAGGGGTCTACGAGCAGTACTTC.

This clone has only a few counts. This chain connects TRBV28 to TRBJ1-2, with TRBD1 matching over 7 bases. Trimming took 6 bases from V and 4 from J; bases not matched to a gene: 11. The CDR3 runs to 15 residues. Germline CDR1 reads MDHEN; CDR2 reads SYDVKM. The CDR3 region is CASRPRTGVTYGYTF. The CDR3 bases are TGTGCCAGCAGACCAAGGACAGGAGTGACCTATGGCTACACCTTC.

This clone showed up just a few times. This chain uses TRBV7-8 with TRBJ2-1; 13 positions match TRBD2. There are 17 residues in the CDR3. Unmatched junction bases numbered 8, after V lost 4 bases and J lost 5 bases. The germline CDR1 and CDR2 sequences are SGHVS and FQNEAQ. The CDR3 DNA sequence: TGTGCCAGCAGCTCGAGACCCGGGACTAGCGGGGACAATGAGCAGTTCTTC. Residues: CASSSRPGTSGDNEQFF.

CDR3 amino acids: CASSVGVREGSQYF. The CDR3 DNA sequence: TGTGCCAGCAGCGTAGGAGTCAGGGAAGGGTCGCAGTACTTC. The chain links TRBV9 to TRBJ2-7; D may be TRBD1 (5 bases). The CDR3 runs 14 residues. From germline, CDR1 is SGDLS and CDR2 YYNGEE. V was shortened by 0 bases and J by 9 bases, with 16 bases between the two germline ends.

This sequence joins TRBV7-2 and TRBJ1-3, with D hard to call. Per germline, CDR1 SGHTA and CDR2 FQGNSA. Trimming pared 5 bases from V and 0 bases from J, leaving 17 bases between. The CDR3 is made up of 17 amino acids. The CDR3 reads CASSPLWSIYSGNTIYF. In DNA, the CDR3 is TGTGCCAGCAGCCCCCTCTGGTCCATCTACTCTGGAAACACCATATATTTT.

There are a few counts of this clone. The rearrangement joins TRBV5-1 to TRBJ2-7, with TRBD1 as a possible D gene (6 bases). The CDR3 sequence is 15 residues long. The germline V gene has CDR1 SGHRS and CDR2 YFSETQ. V lost 5 bases to trimming and J lost 0 bases, with 15 bases between them. The CDR3 loop is CASRTDSLSSYEQYF. Here the CDR3 DNA reads TGCGCCAGCAGAACGGACAGTTTAAGCTCCTACGAGCAGTACTTC.

This clone was observed a single time. The J gene is TRBJ2-3, the V gene TRBV11-2; TRBD2 matches 10 bases. CDR1 SGHAT and CDR2 FQNNGV come from the germline V gene. The CDR3 is 15 amino acids. V lost 2 bases and J lost 5; bases outside the gene matches: 4. The CDR3, as DNA: TGTGCCAGCAGCTTACAGCGGGAGGGGCAAGATACGCAGTATTTT. Translation: CASSLQREGQDTQYF.

This clone appeared a few times. The chain has TRBV7-8 and TRBJ1-4; TRBD1 agrees at 8 bases. The germline V gene encodes CDR1 SGHVS and CDR2 FQNEAQ. The CDR3 runs to 14 residues. With V trimmed by 5 bases and J by 8 bases, 7 bases remained unmatched. The CDR3 loop reads CASSPLTGEEKLFF. CDR3 DNA sequence: TGTGCCAGCAGCCCTCTGACAGGGGAGGAAAAACTGTTTTTT.

This clone has a handful of counts. V gene TRBV15 combines with J gene TRBJ2-4, with D perhaps matching TRBD2 (7 bases). V lost 8 bases and J 0 bases, leaving 14 bases between the germline ends. The CDR3 loop spans 15 amino acids. Germline V gives CDR1 LNHNV, CDR2 YYDKDF (reference sequence). The DNA for the CDR3 is TGTGCCACCGGGGAGGGGGGATTAGCCAAAAACATTCAGTACTTC. It codes for CATGEGGLAKNIQYF.

The chain carries TRBV28 and TRBJ2-1; 9 bases match TRBD1. The length of the CDR3 is 14 residues. Trimming cost V 2 bases and J 7 bases; bases outside gene matches: 3. The germline CDR1 and CDR2 sequences are MDHEN and SYDVKM. DNA for the CDR3: TGTGCCAGCAGTTTAGACAGGGGGAGTAATGAGCAGTTCTTC. It yields the protein CASSLDRGSNEQFF.

The genes are TRBV28 and TRBJ2-3; D ambiguous. Trimming took 4 bases from V and 4 from J, leaving 15 bases between them. The CDR3 totals 15 residues. Germline CDR1 is MDHEN and CDR2 is SYDVKM. CDR3 bases: TGTGCCAGCAGTTCCGTCCCCCCTCCGGCAGATACGCAGTATTTT. Its translation: CASSSVPPPADTQYF.

The genes are TRBV18 and TRBJ1-1, with D perhaps matching TRBD1 (6 bases). This CDR3 has 13 residues. Germline V gene data show CDR1 as KGHSH and CDR2 as LQKENI. Trimming took 2 bases from V and 3 from J, leaving 7 bases between them. This CDR3 is CASSPTGYTEAFF. The CDR3 DNA sequence: TGTGCCAGCTCACCAACAGGGTACACTGAAGCTTTCTTT.

The V call is TRBV6-5, the J call TRBJ2-7; TRBD2 is a possible D gene (6 bases). The V and J ends lost 5 bases and 2 bases respectively, with 13 bases between them. The germline V gene has CDR1 MNHEY and CDR2 SVGAGI. The CDR3 covers 14 residues. CDR3 bases: TGTGCCAGCAGTACCGGGACTCTCCCCTACGAGCAGTACTTC. Protein product: CASSTGTLPYEQYF.

The gene calls are TRBV5-4 and TRBJ1-3; D is undetermined. CDR1 is SGHNT and CDR2 is YYREEE in the germline V gene (reference sequence). This CDR3 is built from 15 residues. Trimming shortened V by 0 bases and J by 0 bases, and 7 bases separated the two germline ends. CDR3 protein: CASSLDTLSGNTIYF. The CDR3 bases are TGTGCCAGCAGCTTGGACACGCTCTCTGGAAACACCATATATTTT.

V is TRBV5-1 and J is TRBJ2-7; D might be TRBD1 (6 bases). Trimming removed 0 bases from V and 3 bases from J, with 10 bases in between. The CDR3 length is 14 residues. Germline V gene data show CDR1 as SGHRS and CDR2 as YFSETQ. In nucleotides, the CDR3 is TGCGCCAGCAGCTTGGTGGCCAGGGGCTACGAGCAGTACTTC. It is translated as CASSLVARGYEQYF.

This clone was recorded a few times. This chain links TRBV9 with TRBJ2-1; maybe TRBD1 (6 bases). This CDR3 has 14 amino acids. The V gene lost 3 bases and the J gene lost 10 bases, with 17 bases spanning the gap. Germline V lookup: CDR1 SGDLS, CDR2 YYNGEE. CDR3 amino acids: CASSGRDIGTEQFF. Here the CDR3 DNA reads TGTGCCAGCAGCGGACGGGACATCGGGACGGAGCAGTTCTTC.

The chain uses TRBV15 and TRBJ2-1; 8 bases are a match to TRBD1. With 0 bases clipped from V and 9 bases from J, the junction kept 7 bases outside the gene matches. Germline assignment: CDR1 LNHNV and CDR2 YYDKDF (reference sequence). CDR3 length equals 15 residues. CDR3 in DNA: TGTGCCACCAGCAGAGAGGGAAACAGGGGGTCTGAGCAGTTCTTC. Amino acids: CATSREGNRGSEQFF.

This clone has only a few counts. Other DNA sequences in this specimen translate into the identical CDR3. V usage is TRBV30 and J usage is TRBJ1-5; unclear D gene. Trimming removed 0 bases at V and 3 bases at J, with 6 bases between. CDR1 and CDR2 (germline): GTSNPN, SVGIG (reference sequence). The CDR3 is made up of 13 amino acids. The CDR3: CAWSVRDNQPQHF. The CDR3 coding sequence is TGTGCCTGGAGTGTTCGGGACAATCAGCCCCAGCATTTT.

This chain uses TRBV30 with TRBJ1-3; tentative D call: TRBD1 (5 bases). The germline V gene encodes CDR1 GTSNPN and CDR2 SVGIG (reference sequence). With 5 bases removed from V and 2 bases from J, the gap between germline ends came to 13 bases. There are 14 residues in the CDR3. CDR3 bases: TGTGCCTGGGGATCAGGGTTTACTGGAAACACCATATATTTT. Translation gives CAWGSGFTGNTIYF.

As for this clone: This CDR3 is also generated by other DNA sequences in the sample. This chain links TRBV18 with TRBJ2-7; tentatively, D is TRBD2 (5 bases). CDR1 KGHSH and CDR2 LQKENI come from the germline V gene. The CDR3 consists of 14 residues. The V end was cut by 0 bases, the J end by 2 bases, with 8 bases between. The CDR3, as DNA: TGTGCCAGCTCACCACCGGCGGGCACCTACGAGCAGTACTTC. Translating gives CASSPPAGTYEQYF.

The V gene is TRBV30, the J gene TRBJ2-1, with TRBD1 as a possible D gene (5 bases). The CDR3 has 15 amino acids. CDR1 is GTSNPN and CDR2 is SVGIG in the germline V gene (reference sequence). The germline V and J ends were trimmed by 0 bases and 6 bases, with 15 bases remaining between them. CDR3 region: CAWSVRVRGINEQFF. CDR3 bases: TGTGCCTGGAGTGTGAGAGTTAGGGGTATCAATGAGCAGTTCTTC.

The gene calls are TRBV28 and TRBJ2-6; D not certain. V was shortened by 5 bases and J by 0 bases, with 8 bases between the two germline ends. This CDR3 is built from 15 residues. The germline CDR1 and CDR2 sequences are MDHEN and SYDVKM. In DNA form, the CDR3 reads TGTGCCAGCAGTCCAACAAACTCTGGGGCCAACGTCCTGACTTTC. As protein: CASSPTNSGANVLTF.

In this sample, this clone turned up a few times. The J gene is TRBJ2-7, the V gene TRBV6-5, with TRBD2 as a possible D gene (5 bases). CDR3 length: 14 amino acids. Trimming removed 0 bases at V and 7 bases at J, with 13 bases between. Germline assignment: CDR1 MNHEY and CDR2 SVGAGI. The CDR3 loop reads CASSYSRPGKEQYF. The CDR3 bases are TGTGCCAGCAGTTACTCGAGGCCGGGAAAGGAGCAGTACTTC.